This passage covers 5 T cell receptor beta chains from one sample sequenced in a study of T cell responses to AZD1222 COVID-19 vaccine (dated by TCRdb to the early 2020s). The receptor library was made with the immunoSEQ multiplex PCR assay. The immuneACCESS repertoire file appears here via TCRdb, limited to in-frame rearrangements. These files lack a portion of the clones; in checked studies, under half of the deficit traces to unresolved V genes, and the cause of the others is not known. Here the sample has over 90,000 clones; roughly 91% occur a single time. The ten most abundant clones make up about 48% of the sample. What the time point label conveys for this sample: baseline before first vaccination. Sequenced here: peripheral blood, sampled on day 0 of AZD1222 vaccination. The receptors shown here come from an adult in good health.

The V and J genes are TRBV2 and TRBJ2-7; TRBD2 matches at 9 bases. V lost 7 bases to trimming and J lost 2 bases; unmatched junction nucleotides: 3. The CDR3 spans 13 residues. CDR1 and CDR2 from the germline V gene are SNHLY and FYNNEI. The CDR3 protein is CASNLAGPYEQYF. The DNA of the CDR3 is TGTGCCAGCAACCTAGCGGGACCCTACGAGCAGTACTTC.

V is TRBV28 and J is TRBJ1-2, with TRBD1 matching over 12 bases. The germline V gene has CDR1 MDHEN and CDR2 SYDVKM. The trim removed 6 bases at V and 7 bases at J, leaving 6 bases unmatched. CDR3 length: 14 amino acids. The CDR3 is CASSPGTGGFGYTF. The CDR3 DNA sequence: TGTGCCAGCAGCCCCGGGACAGGGGGCTTTGGCTACACCTTC.

The chain couples TRBV7-9 to TRBJ2-7, with 9 bases aligning to TRBD2. Germline loops: CDR1 SEHNR, CDR2 FQNEAQ (reference sequence). The CDR3 has 15 residues. Trimming took 0 bases from V and 3 from J; bases not matched to a gene: 3. The CDR3 protein is CASSLALAGIYEQYF. Here the CDR3 DNA reads TGTGCCAGCAGCTTAGCTCTAGCGGGAATCTACGAGCAGTACTTC.

The chain links TRBV28 to TRBJ1-2; D uncertain. Deletions cut 4 bases from V and 2 bases from J, with 11 bases between. The CDR3 runs to 14 residues. The V gene's germline CDR1 is MDHEN and CDR2 SYDVKM. This chain's CDR3 is CASSSNGRNYGYTF. CDR3 coding DNA: TGTGCCAGCAGTTCAAACGGAAGAAACTATGGCTACACCTTC.

V gene TRBV30 combines with J gene TRBJ2-7; D is perhaps TRBD2 (5 bases). Trimming cost V 4 bases and J 6 bases, with 19 bases left between them. Germline lookup yields CDR1 GTSNPN and CDR2 SVGIG (reference sequence). The CDR3 extends over 14 amino acids. The CDR3 is CAWTLTGNPFEQYF. The DNA for the CDR3 is TGTGCCTGGACCCTTACGGGGAACCCTTTCGAGCAGTACTTC.